This entry lists 15 T cell receptor beta chains sequenced from one sample in a study of T cell responses to AZD1222 COVID-19 vaccine. Clones were sequenced by immunoSEQ multiplex PCR, and TCRdb holds only the in-frame ones, with some missing. The sample includes some 150,000 clones. Sequencing was carried out using peripheral blood. These receptors all come from an adult in good health.

This sequence joins TRBV9 and TRBJ1-3; D gene unclear. The CDR3 sequence is 14 residues long. Germline V lookup: CDR1 SGDLS, CDR2 YYNGEE. V was shortened by 6 bases and J by 1 base, with 11 bases between the two germline ends. The CDR3 DNA sequence: TGTGCCAGCACTTACGGGATTTCTGGAAACACCATATATTTT. Amino acid sequence: CASTYGISGNTIYF.

This chain links TRBV19 with TRBJ2-3; D possibly corresponds to TRBD2 (5 bases). The CDR3 spans 14 residues. Germline values: CDR1 LNHDA, CDR2 SQIVND (reference sequence). V lost 6 bases, J lost 1 base, and 11 bases lay in between. In DNA, the CDR3 is TGTGCCAGTAGGCTCTACGGGGGCACAGATACGCAGTATTTT. Translating gives CASRLYGGTDTQYF.

The genes are TRBV4-2 and TRBJ2-7; 7 bases agree with TRBD2. The CDR3 has 14 residues. The germline gives CDR1 LGHNA, CDR2 YNFKEQ. The ends lost 1 base at V and 2 bases at J; junction bases unmatched: 2. This CDR3 reads CASSQGGGTYEQYF. DNA of the CDR3: TGTGCCAGCAGCCAAGGGGGAGGGACCTACGAGCAGTACTTC.

The V and J genes are TRBV7-9 and TRBJ2-4, with 8 positions matching TRBD2. The germline gives CDR1 SEHNR, CDR2 FQNEAQ (reference sequence). The V and J ends lost 0 bases and 4 bases, in that order; junction bases with no gene match: 8. This CDR3 region has 17 residues. This CDR3 reads CASSLASGRQIKNIQYF. Here the CDR3 DNA reads TGTGCCAGCAGCTTAGCGAGCGGGAGACAGATTAAAAACATTCAGTACTTC.

V and J are TRBV4-1 and TRBJ2-5; weak D call: TRBD2 (6 bases). The CDR3 is 17 amino acids. V shed 3 bases and J shed 5 bases, with 22 bases lying between them. The germline V gene encodes CDR1 MGHRA and CDR2 YSYEKL. The CDR3 is CASSHSWAGTPTETQYF. Here the CDR3 DNA reads TGCGCCAGCAGCCATTCTTGGGCGGGGACCCCCACGGAGACCCAGTACTTC.

The chain has TRBV6-5 and TRBJ2-2; no reliable D call. The CDR3 extends over 14 amino acids. Trimming took 2 bases from V and 1 from J, leaving 5 bases between them. Germline lookup yields CDR1 MNHEY and CDR2 SVGAGI. Here the CDR3 reads CASSYRRNTGELFF. The CDR3 DNA follows: TGTGCCAGCAGTTACCGGCGGAACACCGGGGAGCTGTTTTTT.

The V and J genes are TRBV19 and TRBJ1-4; tentatively, D is TRBD1 (6 bases). CDR3 length: 17 residues. In germline, CDR1 is LNHDA, CDR2 SQIVND (reference sequence). Trimming shortened V by 6 bases and J by 3 bases, and 20 bases separated the two germline ends. DNA for the CDR3: TGTGCCAGTAGCGCACGACAGGTTGGCGGCCCTAATGAAAAACTGTTTTTT. It specifies CASSARQVGGPNEKLFF.

V gene TRBV5-6 combines with J gene TRBJ1-5, with 9 bases matching TRBD1. Germline CDR1 reads SGHDT; CDR2 reads YYEEEE. Trimming took 3 bases from V and 0 from J; bases not matched to a gene: 10. This CDR3 comprises 18 residues. The CDR3 spells CASSSRRDRENSNQPQHF. CDR3 coding DNA: TGTGCCAGCAGCTCCCGCCGGGACAGGGAAAATAGCAATCAGCCCCAGCATTTT.

V gene TRBV19 combines with J gene TRBJ1-2; possibly TRBD1 for D (5 bases). Germline V gene data show CDR1 as LNHDA and CDR2 as SQIVND (reference sequence). Deletions cut 5 bases from V and 2 bases from J, with 9 bases between. CDR3 size: 13 residues. As DNA, the CDR3 is TGTGCCAGTAGTGATGGGACCAACTATGGCTACACCTTC. Protein product: CASSDGTNYGYTF.

This chain connects TRBV2 to TRBJ1-2; perhaps TRBD1 as D (6 bases). CDR1 SNHLY and CDR2 FYNNEI come from the germline V gene. V was trimmed by 7 bases and J by 5 bases, leaving 20 bases between them. CDR3 length: 15 amino acids. The CDR3 DNA reads as TGTGCCAGCACTACAGCTCAGGGGCGAAGGTATGGCTACACCTTC. Its translation: CASTTAQGRRYGYTF.

The chain couples TRBV9 to TRBJ1-5, with a weak D call TRBD1 (6 bases). Germline CDR1 SGDLS, CDR2 YYNGEE. V dropped 3 bases and J dropped 9 bases, with 13 bases sitting between them. This CDR3 region has 13 residues. As DNA, the CDR3 is TGTGCCAGCAGCGCACAGGGATTCGGGCCCCAGCATTTT. Protein sequence: CASSAQGFGPQHF.

J is TRBJ1-5 and V is TRBV6-2 or TRBV6-3; 8 bases are a match to TRBD1. The CDR3 sequence is 14 residues long. Germline CDR1 is MNHEY and CDR2 is SVGEGT. V dropped 5 bases and J dropped 4; count of bases not matched to a gene: 4. The CDR3 sequence: CASSKYRGNQPQHF. CDR3 in DNA: TGTGCCAGCAGTAAGTACAGGGGGAATCAGCCCCAGCATTTT.

The CDR3 DNA reads TGTGCCAGCCAGAGACTCGTGGGAGACAATCAGCCCCAGCATTTT. Translating gives CASQRLVGDNQPQHF. This chain uses TRBV2 with TRBJ1-5; D gene unclear. From germline, CDR1 is SNHLY and CDR2 FYNNEI. The CDR3 is 15 amino acids. Trimming took 8 bases from V and 3 from J, leaving 17 bases between them.

The chain is built from TRBV6-5 and TRBJ2-7; 9 positions match TRBD1. The CDR3 is 15 residues long. Losses at the gene ends were 6 bases for V and 5 bases for J; bases not matched to a gene: 11. Germline assignment: CDR1 MNHEY and CDR2 SVGAGI. The CDR3 loop is CASSPGQGPFNEQYF. CDR3 nucleotides: TGTGCCAGCAGCCCGGGACAGGGTCCGTTCAACGAGCAGTACTTC.

The genes are TRBV9 and TRBJ1-1; 8 nucleotides line up with TRBD1. V was clipped by 3 bases and J by 4 bases; unmatched bases: 11. From germline, CDR1 is SGDLS and CDR2 YYNGEE. The CDR3 spans 16 residues. CDR3 sequence (DNA): TGTGCCAGCAGCGGGGGACCGACAGGGGTAGGCACTGAAGCTTTCTTT. Amino acid sequence: CASSGGPTGVGTEAFF.